These 25 T cell receptor beta chains were all obtained from the same sample, sequenced in a study of OX40 agonist ivuxolimab in advanced cancers. Some clones are missing from TCRdb's copy, which holds only in-frame ones; the method was immunoSEQ multiplex PCR. The table includes tens of thousands of clones, over 75% detected once. The sequenced sample was CD4+ or CD8+ T cells sorted from blood, obtained in a trial of the OX40 agonist ivuxolimab. All receptors come from an adult with an advanced solid tumor such as melanoma, head and neck, liver or kidney cancer.

Here the CDR3 DNA reads TGCGCCAGCAGCCAGGCAGCCCGGGGTCAGCCCCAGCATTTT. Its translation is CASSQAARGQPQHF. This chain connects TRBV4-1 to TRBJ1-5; D is unresolved. Looked up from germline, CDR1 is MGHRA and CDR2 is YSYEKL. CDR3 size: 14 residues. V was pared by 3 bases and J by 6 bases, with 12 bases between.

This clone has a single count. CDR3 sequence (DNA): TGTGCCAGAAGCGAGACTAGCGGGGGGACAGATACGCAGTATTTT. It translates to CARSETSGGTDTQYF. V gene TRBV5-3 combines with J gene TRBJ2-3; 13 bases match TRBD2. TRBV5-3 is treated as an ORF (open reading frame) with a function not yet certain. Germline trimming cut 4 bases from V and 3 bases from J; bases unmatched to any gene: 2. The CDR3 totals 15 residues.

The J gene is TRBJ2-5, the V gene TRBV7-2; the D gene is possibly TRBD2 (6 bases). V lost 5 bases to trimming and J lost 4 bases, with 14 bases between them. Germline loops: CDR1 SGHTA, CDR2 FQGNSA. The CDR3 consists of 14 residues. The CDR3 sequence is CASSQTSNSETQYF. CDR3 nucleotides: TGTGCCAGCAGCCAGACTAGTAACTCAGAGACCCAGTACTTC.

The chain has TRBV14 and TRBJ2-6; D is unresolved. Trimming stripped 0 bases from V and 4 bases from J, with 10 bases between. CDR3 length: 16 amino acids. The V gene's germline CDR1 is SGHDN and CDR2 FVKESK. The CDR3 region is CASSQDLRLGANVLTF. CDR3 in DNA: TGTGCCAGCAGCCAAGATTTGAGGTTGGGGGCCAACGTCCTGACTTTC.

The CDR3 protein is CASSWGTAGNEQFF. The CDR3 nucleotides read TGTGCCAGCAGCTGGGGGACAGCTGGCAATGAGCAGTTCTTC. The chain is built from TRBV7-9 and TRBJ2-1; 7 bases are shared with TRBD1. V shed 4 bases and J 6 bases; nucleotides not matched to a gene: 6. CDR3 length equals 14 residues. CDR1 is SEHNR and CDR2 is FQNEAQ in the germline V gene (reference sequence).

This rearrangement joins TRBV7-8 to TRBJ2-7; D is undetermined. This CDR3 has 14 amino acids. CDR1 is SGHVS, CDR2 FQNEAQ, per germline. Deletions cut 5 bases from V and 2 bases from J, with 13 bases between. Here the CDR3 DNA reads TGTGCCAGCAGCCCCCCAAGTAGGCCCTACGAGCAGTACTTC. As protein: CASSPPSRPYEQYF.

Here the CDR3 reads CASSYHRVYGYTF. Here the CDR3 DNA reads TGTGCCAGCAGTTACCACAGGGTCTATGGCTACACCTTC. The chain couples TRBV6-5 to TRBJ1-2, with D maybe TRBD1 (6 bases). The germline V and J ends were trimmed by 2 bases and 4 bases, with 8 bases remaining between them. Germline loops: CDR1 MNHEY, CDR2 SVGAGI. CDR3 length equals 13 residues.

A single count supports this clone. This rearrangement joins TRBV7-8 to TRBJ1-4; 9 nucleotides line up with TRBD1. Germline CDR1 reads SGHVS; CDR2 reads FQNEAQ. The J segment lost 5 bases and the V segment lost 6 bases, leaving 4 bases of the junction unmatched. The CDR3 totals 14 residues. Here the CDR3 reads CASRSGTGNEKLFF. Written as DNA, the CDR3 is TGTGCCAGCAGATCCGGGACAGGGAATGAAAAACTGTTTTTT.

This chain links TRBV27 with TRBJ1-5; the D gene is possibly TRBD1 (6 bases). Trimming removed 2 bases from V and 2 bases from J, with 19 bases in between. CDR3 length: 18 residues. Per germline, CDR1 MNHEY and CDR2 SMNVEV (reference sequence). CDR3 in DNA: TGTGCCAGCAGTTTAGGAGGCAGGGGAGGGTTAGGCAATCAGCCCCAGCATTTT. The encoded protein is CASSLGGRGGLGNQPQHF.

The J gene is TRBJ1-2, the V gene TRBV7-8, with D perhaps matching TRBD1 (6 bases). Trimming removed 0 bases from V and 8 bases from J, with 10 bases in between. The CDR3 has 13 amino acids. Germline CDR1 SGHVS, CDR2 FQNEAQ. CDR3 region: CASSLAGGEGYTF. CDR3 sequence (DNA): TGTGCCAGCAGCTTAGCCGGGGGCGAGGGCTACACCTTC.

The chain employs TRBV5-1 and TRBJ1-5; no firm D call. The V end lost 5 bases, the J end lost 0 bases, and 12 bases lay between the germline ends. Germline assignment: CDR1 SGHRS and CDR2 YFSETQ. The CDR3 spans 15 residues. The CDR3 DNA is TGCGCCAGCAGACGGGGAGTGAATAGCAATCAGCCCCAGCATTTT. Amino acid sequence: CASRRGVNSNQPQHF.

This clone came up once. The V and J genes are TRBV5-6 and TRBJ1-3; D may be TRBD1 (5 bases). Germline values: CDR1 SGHDT, CDR2 YYEEEE. V shed 0 bases and J shed 2 bases, with 12 bases lying between them. This CDR3 has 16 residues. In nucleotides, the CDR3 is TGTGCCAGCAGCTTGGGCCGGGCAGGGACTGGAAACACCATATATTTT. Translated: CASSLGRAGTGNTIYF.

This rearrangement joins TRBV7-8 to TRBJ2-6; 7 nucleotides match TRBD2. Germline V CDR1 and CDR2: SGHVS, FQNEAQ. The CDR3 totals 18 residues. V trimming: 4 bases; J trimming: 1 base; junction bases outside the gene matches: 10. CDR3 protein: CASSSWTSLSSGANVLTF. The DNA for the CDR3 is TGTGCCAGCAGCTCCTGGACTAGTTTATCTTCTGGGGCCAACGTCCTGACTTTC.

For the CDR3, the DNA is TGTGCCAGCAGTGAACAGATTAACTATGGCTACACCTTC. Translated, it gives CASSEQINYGYTF. The V gene is TRBV2, the J gene TRBJ1-2; unclear D gene. The CDR3 covers 13 residues. V lost 2 bases, J lost 1 base, and 5 bases lay in between. In germline, CDR1 is SNHLY, CDR2 FYNNEI.

The chain recombines TRBV6-5 with TRBJ1-4; a weak D match, TRBD1 (5 bases). CDR1 MNHEY and CDR2 SVGAGI come from the germline V gene. Trimming took off 2 bases at V and 8 bases at J, with 12 bases between the two ends. The CDR3 spans 14 residues. This chain's CDR3 is CASSYGQGDEKLFF. The DNA of the CDR3 is TGTGCCAGCAGTTACGGGCAGGGTGACGAAAAACTGTTTTTT.

This chain joins TRBV18 and TRBJ1-4; no firm D call. CDR1 and CDR2 (germline): KGHSH, LQKENI. This CDR3 region has 13 residues. The germline V and J ends were trimmed by 2 bases and 6 bases, with 7 bases remaining between them. The CDR3 DNA follows: TGTGCCAGCTCACCAATGGGTGATGAAAAACTGTTTTTT. Residues: CASSPMGDEKLFF.

Only one count was recorded for this clone. This chain connects TRBV2 to TRBJ1-5, with TRBD1 identical over 8 bases. The V gene end was trimmed by 3 bases and the J gene end by 6 bases; junction bases not matched to a gene: 4. The germline gives CDR1 SNHLY, CDR2 FYNNEI. The CDR3 totals 14 residues. The CDR3 loop reads CASSDRGRVQPQHF. The CDR3 DNA is TGTGCCAGCAGTGACAGGGGGCGAGTTCAGCCCCAGCATTTT.

This clone was seen just once. V and J are TRBV28 and TRBJ1-6; no firm D call. Per the germline V gene, CDR1 is MDHEN and CDR2 is SYDVKM. V lost 5 bases, J lost 9 bases, and 5 bases lay in between. There are 11 residues in the CDR3. The CDR3 DNA reads TGTGCCAGCAGTACCTCTTCACCCCTCCACTTT. This encodes CASSTSSPLHF.

The chain joins TRBV7-2 to TRBJ1-1; D might be TRBD1 (5 bases). Trimming left V 2 bases short and J 10 bases short, with 14 bases between. Germline V CDR1 and CDR2: SGHTA, FQGNSA. CDR3 length: 13 residues. The CDR3 is CASSLRGAGGAFF. In DNA, the CDR3 is TGTGCCAGCAGCTTAAGGGGTGCGGGGGGAGCTTTCTTT.

V usage is TRBV6-6 and J usage is TRBJ2-7; 8 bases map to TRBD2. The V gene end was trimmed by 3 bases and the J gene end by 5 bases; junction bases not matched to a gene: 3. This CDR3 has 13 residues. CDR1 and CDR2 (germline): MNHNY, SVGAGI (reference sequence). CDR3 region: CASSYSGINEQYF. The DNA of the CDR3 is TGTGCCAGCAGTTATAGCGGGATTAACGAGCAGTACTTC.

With respect to this clone: This sample also contains other DNA sequences that code for the same CDR3. The chain employs TRBV5-1 and TRBJ1-1; D is perhaps TRBD1 (5 bases). V was shortened by 4 bases and J by 4 bases, with 14 bases between the two germline ends. CDR1 SGHRS and CDR2 YFSETQ come from the germline V gene. The CDR3 has 14 residues. The CDR3 region has the DNA TGCGCCAGCAGCGGGGGTCAGGCGAGCACTGAAGCTTTCTTT. Translation gives CASSGGQASTEAFF.

A remark on this clone: One end of the junction varies from germline; a read error may be responsible. The CDR3 nucleotides read TGTGCTAGCAGTCCATTAGCGGGGGTGTACAATGAGCAGTTCTTC. It translates to CASSPLAGVYNEQFF. The chain uses TRBV7-7 and TRBJ2-1; TRBD2 matches 9 bases. Germline CDR1 reads SSHAT; CDR2 reads FNYEAQ (reference sequence). CDR3 length: 15 amino acids. Variable domain in full (rest from reference TRBV7-7 and TRBJ2-1): GAGVSQSPRYKVTKRGQDVTLRCDPISSHATLYWYQQALGQGPEFLTYFNYEAQPDKSGLPSDRFSAERPEGSISTLTIQRTEQRDSAMYRCASSPLAGVYNEQFFGPGTRLTVL.

The rearrangement joins TRBV5-1 to TRBJ2-7; 8 bases fit TRBD2. Trimming cost V 1 base and J 0 bases; bases outside gene matches: 6. This CDR3 has 16 residues. The germline V gene has CDR1 SGHRS and CDR2 YFSETQ. The CDR3: CASSLSLGTSSYEQYF. The CDR3 DNA is TGCGCCAGCAGCTTGAGTCTTGGGACTAGCTCCTACGAGCAGTACTTC.

V usage is TRBV6-1 and J usage is TRBJ1-5, with 9 bases matching TRBD1. CDR1 is MNHNS, CDR2 SASEGT, per germline. This CDR3 has 18 residues. V gave up 3 bases and J gave up 0 bases; unmatched junction bases: 9. The CDR3 reads CASSDGTGPSYSNQPQHF. In nucleotides, the CDR3 is TGTGCCAGCAGTGATGGGACAGGGCCCTCATATAGCAATCAGCCCCAGCATTTT.

In this sample, this clone turned up a few times. The rearrangement joins TRBV6-5 to TRBJ2-7; 9 nucleotides line up with TRBD1. CDR3 length: 14 amino acids. With 0 bases clipped from V and 3 bases from J, the junction kept 0 bases outside the gene matches. Germline V gives CDR1 MNHEY, CDR2 SVGAGI. The CDR3 here is CASSYSTGGYEQYF. The DNA for the CDR3 is TGTGCCAGCAGTTACTCGACAGGGGGCTACGAGCAGTACTTC.